This T cell receptor (beta chain) is drawn from a study of T cell clonality in common variable immunodeficiency. Study conclusions and caveats: CVID subjects showed higher TCRbeta clonality than healthy controls.

This clone was observed at least ten times. Its target is unknown. The read halts 3 residues ahead of the CDR3 end, with the missing end drawn from the germline J gene. The table came from immunoSEQ multiplex PCR; TCRdb's copy has only in-frame clones and leaves some out. The repertoire shows around 47,000 clones, none seen only once; the top ten take approximately 0.68%. Germline V gene data show CDR1 as LNHDA and CDR2 as SQIVND (reference sequence). The CDR3 length is 11 residues. The gene calls are TRBV19 and TRBJ2-7; 10 positions agree with TRBD1. The sequenced sample consisted of peripheral blood mononuclear cells. The sequence derives from a person between 18 and 75 years old in good health. This CDR3 is CASGTGDEQYF. Incomplete CDR3 DNA: TGTGCGAGCGGGACAGGGGACGAG. The full variable domain, its missing parts supplied by reference TRBV19 and TRBJ2-7, is DGGITQSPKYLFRKEGQNVTLSCEQNLNHDAMYWYRQDPGQGLRLIYYSQIVNDFQKGDIAEGYSVSREKKESFPLTVTSAQKNPTAFYLCASGTGDEQYFGPGTRLTVT.